Shown below are 18 T cell receptor beta chains from a single sample sequenced in a study of cytomegalovirus exposure and HLA in healthy donors. The method was immunoSEQ multiplex PCR; TCRdb's version includes in-frame clones alone and lacks a portion of them. In the table there are roughly 120,000 clones, 94% of which are singletons. The sequencing sample was made of PBMCs. These receptors originate from a young woman in good health and CMV-seronegative.

A single count supports this clone. The chain combines TRBV5-4 with TRBJ1-1; D uncertain. The CDR3 is 13 amino acids. The germline CDR1 and CDR2 sequences are SGHNT and YYREEE (reference sequence). V dropped 4 bases and J dropped 3 bases, with 10 bases sitting between them. The CDR3 is CASSGGSYTEAFF. Written as DNA, the CDR3 is TGTGCCAGCAGCGGTGGGAGTTACACTGAAGCTTTCTTT.

The chain carries TRBV27 and TRBJ1-2; the match to TRBD1 covers 7 bases. The CDR3 has 13 amino acids. V trimming: 8 bases; J trimming: 8 bases; junction bases outside the gene matches: 11. Germline V lookup: CDR1 MNHEY, CDR2 SMNVEV (reference sequence). DNA of the CDR3: TGTGCCAGCGGTTACGAGGGACAGAGAGGCTACACCTTC. Its translation is CASGYEGQRGYTF.

This clone was seen once. The gene calls are TRBV4-1 and TRBJ2-1; 10 bases map to TRBD2. The CDR3 is 16 residues long. Germline V gene data show CDR1 as MGHRA and CDR2 as YSYEKL. Trimming cost V 2 bases and J 5 bases; bases outside gene matches: 6. In nucleotides, the CDR3 is TGCGCCAGCAGCCAACCTCTAGCGGGAGTTGACAATGAGCAGTTCTTC. The encoded protein is CASSQPLAGVDNEQFF.

V gene TRBV29-1 combines with J gene TRBJ2-1, with 11 bases identical to TRBD1. CDR1 is SQVTM and CDR2 is ANQGSEA in the germline V gene. This CDR3 contains 17 residues. V shed 4 bases, J shed 5 bases, and the junction held 13 bases outside the gene matches. The CDR3 reads CSVALYGGTGGNNEQFF. In nucleotides, the CDR3 is TGCAGCGTTGCATTGTATGGCGGGACAGGGGGGAACAATGAGCAGTTCTTC.

The rearrangement uses TRBV30 and TRBJ2-1; the match to TRBD2 covers 12 bases. CDR3 size: 16 residues. Germline V gene sequence: CDR1 GTSNPN, CDR2 SVGIG (reference sequence). The trim removed 4 bases at V and 5 bases at J, leaving 9 bases unmatched. The CDR3 DNA reads TGTGCCTGGACTAGCGGGAGGGCTAAGGTCGACAATGAGCAGTTCTTC. The encoded protein is CAWTSGRAKVDNEQFF. Drawing the rest from reference TRBV30 and TRBJ2-1, the complete variable domain is SQTIHQWPATLVQPVGSPLSLECTVEGTSNPNLYWYRQAAGRGLQLLFYSVGIGQISSEVPQNLSASRPQDRQFILSSKKLLLSDSGFYLCAWTSGRAKVDNEQFFGPGTRLTVL.

In this sample, this clone turned up once. CDR3 nucleotide sequence: TGCGCCAGCAGCTTGGGGACGGACAGATACAATGAGCAGTTCTTC. It yields the protein CASSLGTDRYNEQFF. This chain joins TRBV5-1 and TRBJ2-1; tentative D call: TRBD1 (6 bases). V was cut by 0 bases and J by 4 bases, with 11 bases left in between. The V gene's germline CDR1 is SGHRS and CDR2 YFSETQ. This CDR3 has 15 residues.

V and J are TRBV9 and TRBJ1-6; unclear D gene. Per the germline V gene, CDR1 is SGDLS and CDR2 is YYNGEE. Trimming took 0 bases from V and 7 from J, leaving 8 bases between them. This CDR3 region has 14 residues. CDR3 protein: CASSVVPENSPLHF. DNA of the CDR3: TGTGCCAGCAGCGTAGTTCCAGAAAATTCACCCCTCCACTTT.

The rearrangement joins TRBV5-4 to TRBJ1-1; D is perhaps TRBD1 (6 bases). Between the trimmed V and J ends, which lost 2 bases and 0 bases, there was a span of 17 bases. This CDR3 has 17 amino acids. Per the germline V gene, CDR1 is SGHNT and CDR2 is YYREEE (reference sequence). The CDR3 region has the DNA TGTGCCAGCAGCTTATTGGGGACATCGAACATGAACACTGAAGCTTTCTTT. This codes for CASSLLGTSNMNTEAFF.

The J gene is TRBJ2-1, the V gene TRBV5-1; D possibly corresponds to TRBD2 (6 bases). Trimming removed 0 bases from V and 8 bases from J, with 18 bases in between. The V gene's germline CDR1 is SGHRS and CDR2 YFSETQ. The CDR3 has 16 amino acids. CDR3: CASSLEVRLATDEQFF. The CDR3 nucleotides are TGCGCCAGCAGCTTGGAAGTTAGGCTAGCGACCGATGAGCAGTTCTTC.

The chain combines TRBV30 with TRBJ1-1; TRBD1 might be the D (6 bases). The V end was cut by 1 base, the J end by 5 bases, with 14 bases between. CDR3 length: 14 residues. The germline CDR1 and CDR2 sequences are GTSNPN and SVGIG (reference sequence). CDR3 nucleotide sequence: TGTGCCTGGAGTGAATCAAGGGGGAAAACTGAAGCTTTCTTT. Translating gives CAWSESRGKTEAFF. The full variable domain, with the rest looked up from reference TRBV30 and TRBJ1-1, is SQTIHQWPATLVQPVGSPLSLECTVEGTSNPNLYWYRQAAGRGLQLLFYSVGIGQISSEVPQNLSASRPQDRQFILSSKKLLLSDSGFYLCAWSESRGKTEAFFGQGTRLTVV.

V is TRBV13 and J is TRBJ2-2; a possible D gene is TRBD1 (5 bases). The CDR3 totals 16 residues. CDR1 is PRHDT, CDR2 FYEKMQ, per germline (reference sequence). The V and J ends lost 1 base and 4 bases respectively, with 13 bases between them. In nucleotides, the CDR3 is TGTGCCAGCAGCTTAGAACAGGATAGTATCACCGGGGAGCTGTTTTTT. Translating it yields CASSLEQDSITGELFF.

J is TRBJ2-7 and V is TRBV27, with TRBD1 identical over 9 bases. This CDR3 has 16 residues. V shed 5 bases and J 5 bases; nucleotides not matched to a gene: 13. Germline V gives CDR1 MNHEY, CDR2 SMNVEV (reference sequence). The CDR3, as DNA: TGTGCCAGCAGTCCGCAATCCGGGACAGGGTTACACGAGCAGTACTTC. This encodes CASSPQSGTGLHEQYF.

The rearrangement uses TRBV25-1 and TRBJ1-3, with D possibly being TRBD1 (5 bases). In germline, CDR1 is MGHDK, CDR2 SYGVNS. V dropped 1 base and J dropped 0 bases, with 13 bases sitting between them. This CDR3 is 17 amino acids long. This chain's CDR3 is CASSEFHRQYSGNTIYF. In nucleotides, the CDR3 is TGTGCCAGCAGTGAATTCCACAGGCAGTACTCTGGAAACACCATATATTTT.

This clone was seen just once. The CDR3 coding sequence is TGTGCCAGCAGTGAGGACAGGCTAAGTGGCTACACCTTC. This sequence encodes CASSEDRLSGYTF. The rearrangement joins TRBV2 to TRBJ1-2; 7 nucleotides align to TRBD1. Germline V gene lookup returns CDR1 SNHLY and CDR2 FYNNEI. V was pared by 3 bases and J by 7 bases, with 5 bases of the junction left unmatched. The CDR3 spans 13 residues.

The gene calls are TRBV6-6 and TRBJ2-1, with D perhaps matching TRBD1 (5 bases). V was pared by 8 bases and J by 1 base, with 15 bases between. From germline, CDR1 is MNHNY and CDR2 SVGAGI (reference sequence). CDR3 length: 15 amino acids. The CDR3 is CASLGTGQSYNEQFF. The CDR3 DNA reads TGTGCCAGCCTGGGAACAGGTCAGTCCTACAATGAGCAGTTCTTC.

The CDR3 nucleotides read TGTGCCAGCAGCTCGGTCAGCAATCAGCCCCAGCATTTT. The encoded protein is CASSSVSNQPQHF. The chain is built from TRBV7-9 and TRBJ1-5; D is uncertain. This CDR3 region has 13 residues. V was cut by 4 bases and J by 1 base, with 5 bases left in between. Germline-derived CDR1 and CDR2 are SEHNR and FQNEAQ (reference sequence).

The V and J genes are TRBV5-1 and TRBJ2-1; TRBD2 matches 14 bases. Germline CDR1 SGHRS, CDR2 YFSETQ. Trimming cost V 7 bases and J 9 bases; bases outside gene matches: 6. This CDR3 is built from 14 residues. The CDR3 coding sequence is TGCGCCAGCGGGACTAGCGGGAGCCTTTTTGAGCAGTTCTTC. Its protein is CASGTSGSLFEQFF.

This clone was counted a single time. The chain employs TRBV6-1 and TRBJ2-7, with a weak D call TRBD1 (5 bases). Germline loops: CDR1 MNHNS, CDR2 SASEGT. CDR3 size: 12 residues. The V end was cut by 6 bases, the J end by 3 bases, with 9 bases between. CDR3 residues: CASRDTFYEQYF. Here the CDR3 DNA reads TGTGCCAGCAGGGACACCTTCTACGAGCAGTACTTC.